Sequencing of this TCR beta chain was carried out in a study of blood T cell repertoires in COVID-19. For the study at large: Sample material is recorded as cDNA or gDNA derived from T cells, B-cell-depleted T cells, or PBMCs.

The repertoire was sequenced with immunoSEQ multiplex PCR; TCRdb's copy has only in-frame clones and lacks some. The sample yields 250,000 to 300,000 clones, just over 85% seen once. Participant age was roughly 18 to 100 years, and participants resided in fewer than 25 US areas. For recovered donors of Cohort 3, there were two negative PCRs, clearance, or symptom resolution. The germline gives CDR1 SGDLS, CDR2 YYNGEE. V shed 6 bases, J shed 6 bases, and the junction held 7 bases outside the gene matches. The CDR3 totals 14 residues. The specimen was PBMCs or T cells enriched from blood (not recorded which). The receptor was derived from a man between 18 and 35 years old who had recovered from COVID-19. The chain combines TRBV9 with TRBJ2-1; 9 nucleotides agree with TRBD2. The CDR3 reads CASTLAGAGNEQFF. CDR3 bases: TGTGCCAGCACGTTAGCGGGGGCGGGCAATGAGCAGTTCTTC.